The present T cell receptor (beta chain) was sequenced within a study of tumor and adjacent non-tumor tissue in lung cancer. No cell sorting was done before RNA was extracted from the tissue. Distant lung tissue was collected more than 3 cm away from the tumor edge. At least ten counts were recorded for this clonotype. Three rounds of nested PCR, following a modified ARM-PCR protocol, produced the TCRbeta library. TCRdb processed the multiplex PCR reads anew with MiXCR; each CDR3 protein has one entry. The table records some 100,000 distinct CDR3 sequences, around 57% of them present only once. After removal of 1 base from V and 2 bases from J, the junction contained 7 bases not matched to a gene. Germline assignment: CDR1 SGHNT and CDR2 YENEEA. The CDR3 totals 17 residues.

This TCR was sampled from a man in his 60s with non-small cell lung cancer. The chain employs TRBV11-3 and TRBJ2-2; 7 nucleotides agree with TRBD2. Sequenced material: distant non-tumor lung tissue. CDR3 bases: TGTGCCAGCAGCTTAGTTCCGCTAGCGGTAAACACCGGGGAGCTGTTTTTT. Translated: CASSLVPLAVNTGELFF. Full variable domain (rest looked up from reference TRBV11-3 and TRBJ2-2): EAGVVQSPRYKIIEKKQPVAFWCNPISGHNTLYWYLQNLGQGPELLIRYENEEAVDDSQLPKDRFSAERLKGVDSTLKIQPAELGDSAVYLCASSLVPLAVNTGELFFGEGSRLTVL.